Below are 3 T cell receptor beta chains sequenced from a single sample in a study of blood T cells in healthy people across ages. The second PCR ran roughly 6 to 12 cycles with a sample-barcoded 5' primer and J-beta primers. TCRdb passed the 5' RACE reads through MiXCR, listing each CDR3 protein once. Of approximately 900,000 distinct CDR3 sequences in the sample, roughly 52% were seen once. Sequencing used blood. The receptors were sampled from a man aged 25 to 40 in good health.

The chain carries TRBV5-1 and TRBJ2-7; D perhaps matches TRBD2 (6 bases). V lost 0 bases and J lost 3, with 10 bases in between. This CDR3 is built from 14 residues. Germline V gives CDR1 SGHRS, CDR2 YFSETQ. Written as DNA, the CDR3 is TGCGCCAGCAGCTTGGAAGCGGGTCACTACGAGCAGTACTTC. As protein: CASSLEAGHYEQYF.

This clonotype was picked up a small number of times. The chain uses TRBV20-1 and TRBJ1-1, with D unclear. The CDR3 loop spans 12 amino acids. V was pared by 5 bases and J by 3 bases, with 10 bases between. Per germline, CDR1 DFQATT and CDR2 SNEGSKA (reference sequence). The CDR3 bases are TGCAGTGCTCCGCCTTACCACACTGAAGCTTTCTTT. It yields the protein CSAPPYHTEAFF.

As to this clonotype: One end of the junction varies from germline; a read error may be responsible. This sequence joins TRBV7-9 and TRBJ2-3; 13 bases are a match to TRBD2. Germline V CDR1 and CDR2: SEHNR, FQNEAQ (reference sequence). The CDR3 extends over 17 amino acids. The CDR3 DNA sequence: TGTGCCAGTAGCTCCCCGGGACTAGCGGGGAGCACAGATACGCAGTATTTT. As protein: CASSSPGLAGSTDTQYF. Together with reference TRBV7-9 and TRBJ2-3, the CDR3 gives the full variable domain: DTGVSQNPRHKITKRGQNVTFRCDPISEHNRLYWYRQTLGQGPEFLTYFQNEAQLEKSRLLSDRFSAERPKGSFSTLEIQRTEQGDSAMYLCASSSPGLAGSTDTQYFGPGTRLTVL.